The text below deals with one TCR beta chain. Antigen unknown. A read error may explain this, as a much larger clone is one base away. This entry is derived from a study of CD8+CD57+ T cells in acquired aplastic anemia. CD8+CD57+ cell expansion had been shown by flow cytometry in patients chosen for sequencing. Study-level findings and limits: Levels of CD8+ Simpson's diversity were not significantly distinct in patients versus controls.

Both TCR beta VDJ combination and CDR3 sequence profiling were carried out. Genomic DNA was the template for this profiling. In TCRdb, the reads were re-called with MiXCR into one record per CDR3 protein. The table records fewer than 250,000 distinct CDR3 sequences, roughly half of them present only once. There are 14 residues in the CDR3. Germline lookup yields CDR1 SGHTA and CDR2 FQGNSA. This sequence was found in a human donor with aplastic anemia. The chain is built from TRBV7-2 and TRBJ1-1; 9 bases map to TRBD1. Input material: sorted CD4+, CD8+, or CD8+CD57+ T cells (not recorded which) from PBMCs. The CDR3 region has the DNA TGTGCCAGCAGCATTAGGACAGGGGTTACTGGAGCTTTCTTT. Encoded protein: CASSIRTGVTGAFF.